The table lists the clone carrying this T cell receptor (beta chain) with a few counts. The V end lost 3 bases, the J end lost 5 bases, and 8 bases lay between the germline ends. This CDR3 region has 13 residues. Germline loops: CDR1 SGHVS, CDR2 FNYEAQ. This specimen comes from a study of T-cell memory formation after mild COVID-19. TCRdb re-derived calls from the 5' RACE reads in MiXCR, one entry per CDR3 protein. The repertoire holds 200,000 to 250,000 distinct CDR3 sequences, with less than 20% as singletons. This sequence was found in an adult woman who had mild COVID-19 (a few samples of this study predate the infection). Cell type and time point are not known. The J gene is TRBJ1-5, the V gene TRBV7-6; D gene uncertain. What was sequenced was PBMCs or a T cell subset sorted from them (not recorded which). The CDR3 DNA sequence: TGTGCCAGCAGCTTGGCGGTCCATCAGCCCCAGCATTTT. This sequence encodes CASSLAVHQPQHF.